Detailed here is one T cell receptor (beta chain). Antigen: not known. The study enrolled healthy HIV-negative adults without recent acute infections or vaccinations as donors. CDR1 and CDR2 from the germline V gene are SGHRS and YFSETQ. V was clipped by 4 bases and J by 5 bases, with 12 bases between them. The CDR3 covers 14 residues. The repertoire was sequenced with immunoSEQ multiplex PCR; TCRdb's copy has only in-frame clones and lacks some. Of about 2.3 million clones in the sample, 90% to 95% were seen once. This entry is derived from a study of shared clonotypes between healthy human individuals. Study findings and constraints: All-four-donor shared clonotypes had higher generation probabilities than non-shared clonotypes did. Estimated richness was generally greater in naive than memory subsets.

The sequence derives from a young man in good health. Some clones in this sample may be carry-over from other donors' samples. The sequencing input was naive CD4+ T cells from PBMCs. Subset here: CD45RA+ positively selected. This rearrangement joins TRBV5-1 to TRBJ1-4; unclear D gene. CDR3: CASSRAESNEKLFF. The CDR3 DNA reads TGCGCCAGCAGCAGAGCCGAGTCGAATGAAAAACTGTTTTTT.